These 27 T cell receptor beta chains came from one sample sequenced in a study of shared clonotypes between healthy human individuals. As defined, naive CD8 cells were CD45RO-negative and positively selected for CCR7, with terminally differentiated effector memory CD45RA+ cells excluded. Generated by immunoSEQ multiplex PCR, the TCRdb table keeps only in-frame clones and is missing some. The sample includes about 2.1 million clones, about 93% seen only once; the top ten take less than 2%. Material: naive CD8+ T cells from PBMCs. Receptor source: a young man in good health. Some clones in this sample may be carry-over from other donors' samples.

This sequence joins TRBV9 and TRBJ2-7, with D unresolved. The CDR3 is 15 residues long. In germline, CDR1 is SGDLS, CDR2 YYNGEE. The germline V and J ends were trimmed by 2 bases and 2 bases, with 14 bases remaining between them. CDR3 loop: CASSVGASPAYEQYF. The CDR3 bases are TGTGCCAGCAGCGTTGGTGCCAGTCCTGCCTACGAGCAGTACTTC.

The CDR3 nucleotides are TGCAGCGTTGTTGTCGGTCATGGCTACACCTTC. This encodes CSVVVGHGYTF. V usage is TRBV29-1 and J usage is TRBJ1-2, with D unresolved. Per the germline V gene, CDR1 is SQVTM and CDR2 is ANQGSEA. The V gene lost 4 bases and the J gene lost 6 bases, with 9 bases spanning the gap. This CDR3 spans 11 amino acids.

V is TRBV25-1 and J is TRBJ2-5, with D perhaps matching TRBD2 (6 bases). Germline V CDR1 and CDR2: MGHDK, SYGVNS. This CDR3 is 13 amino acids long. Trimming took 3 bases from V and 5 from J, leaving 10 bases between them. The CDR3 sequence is CASSEGGWETQYF. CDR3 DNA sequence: TGTGCCAGCAGTGAGGGGGGTTGGGAGACCCAGTACTTC.

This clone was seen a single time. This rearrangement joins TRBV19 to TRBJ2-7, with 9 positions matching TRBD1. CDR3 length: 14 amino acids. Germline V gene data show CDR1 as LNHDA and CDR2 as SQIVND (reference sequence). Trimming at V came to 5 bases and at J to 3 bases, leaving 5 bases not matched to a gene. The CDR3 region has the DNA TGTGCCAGTAGTCCTGGGACAGGGATCTACGAGCAGTACTTC. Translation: CASSPGTGIYEQYF.

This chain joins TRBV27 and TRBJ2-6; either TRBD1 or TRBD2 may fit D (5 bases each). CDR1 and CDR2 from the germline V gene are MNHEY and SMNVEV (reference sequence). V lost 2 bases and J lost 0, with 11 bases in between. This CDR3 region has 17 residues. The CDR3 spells CASSLRGRASGANVLTF. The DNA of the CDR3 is TGTGCCAGCAGTTTAAGGGGACGAGCCTCTGGGGCCAACGTCCTGACTTTC. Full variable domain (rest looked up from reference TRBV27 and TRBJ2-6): EAQVTQNPRYLITVTGKKLTVTCSQNMNHEYMSWYRQDPGLGLRQIYYSMNVEVTDKGDVPEGYKVSRKEKRNFPLILESPSPNQTSLYFCASSLRGRASGANVLTFGAGSRLTVL.

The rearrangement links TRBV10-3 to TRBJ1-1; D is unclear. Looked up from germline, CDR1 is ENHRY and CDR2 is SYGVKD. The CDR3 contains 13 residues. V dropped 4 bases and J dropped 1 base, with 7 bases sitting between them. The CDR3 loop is CAISGWENTEAFF. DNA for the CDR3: TGTGCCATCAGTGGGTGGGAGAACACTGAAGCTTTCTTT.

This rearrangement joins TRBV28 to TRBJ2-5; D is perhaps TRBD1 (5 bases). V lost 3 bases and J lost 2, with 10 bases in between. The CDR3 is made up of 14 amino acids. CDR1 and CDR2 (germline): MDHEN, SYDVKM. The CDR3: CASSFRQSQETQYF. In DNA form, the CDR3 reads TGTGCCAGCAGTTTTCGACAGAGTCAAGAGACCCAGTACTTC.

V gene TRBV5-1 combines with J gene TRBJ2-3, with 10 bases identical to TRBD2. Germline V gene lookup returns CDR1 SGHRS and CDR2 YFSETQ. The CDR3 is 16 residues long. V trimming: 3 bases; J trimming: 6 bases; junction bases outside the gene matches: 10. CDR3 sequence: CASSSSGTSDTDTQYF. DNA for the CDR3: TGCGCCAGCAGCTCGTCCGGGACTAGCGATACGGATACGCAGTATTTT.

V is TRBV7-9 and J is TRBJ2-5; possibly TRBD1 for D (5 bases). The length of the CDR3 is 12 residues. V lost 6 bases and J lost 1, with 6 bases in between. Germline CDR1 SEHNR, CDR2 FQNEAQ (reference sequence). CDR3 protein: CASRGPQETQYF. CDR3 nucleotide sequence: TGTGCCAGCAGGGGGCCCCAAGAGACCCAGTACTTC.

CDR3 in amino acids: CASSRRSGFYEQYF. CDR3 DNA sequence: TGTGCCAGCAGCCGACGGTCAGGGTTCTACGAGCAGTACTTC. The rearrangement links TRBV14 to TRBJ2-7; a possible D gene is TRBD1 (5 bases). CDR3 size: 14 residues. Looked up from germline, CDR1 is SGHDN and CDR2 is FVKESK. Trimming stripped 4 bases from V and 3 bases from J, with 13 bases between. The full variable domain, its missing parts supplied by reference TRBV14 and TRBJ2-7, is EAGVTQFPSHSVIEKGQTVTLRCDPISGHDNLYWYRRVMGKEIKFLLHFVKESKQDESGMPNNRFLAERTGGTYSTLKVQPAELEDSGVYFCASSRRSGFYEQYFGPGTRLTVT.

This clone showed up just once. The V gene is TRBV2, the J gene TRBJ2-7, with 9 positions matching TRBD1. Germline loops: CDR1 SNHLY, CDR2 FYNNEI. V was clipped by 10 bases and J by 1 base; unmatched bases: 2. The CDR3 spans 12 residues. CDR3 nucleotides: TGTGCCACCGGGACAGGGTCCTACGAGCAGTACTTC. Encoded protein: CATGTGSYEQYF.

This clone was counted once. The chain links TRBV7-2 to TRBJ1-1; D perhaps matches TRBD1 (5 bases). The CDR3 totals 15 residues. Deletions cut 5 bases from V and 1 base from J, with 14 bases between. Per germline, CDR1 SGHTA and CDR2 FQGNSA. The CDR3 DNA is TGTGCCAGCAGCGAACCCGAGGGGTGGAACACTGAAGCTTTCTTT. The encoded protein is CASSEPEGWNTEAFF.

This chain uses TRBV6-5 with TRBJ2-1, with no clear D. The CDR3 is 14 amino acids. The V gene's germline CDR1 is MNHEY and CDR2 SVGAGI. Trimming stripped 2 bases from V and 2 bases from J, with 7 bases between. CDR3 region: CASSYLSPYNEQFF. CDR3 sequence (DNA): TGTGCCAGCAGTTACCTAAGCCCCTACAATGAGCAGTTCTTC.

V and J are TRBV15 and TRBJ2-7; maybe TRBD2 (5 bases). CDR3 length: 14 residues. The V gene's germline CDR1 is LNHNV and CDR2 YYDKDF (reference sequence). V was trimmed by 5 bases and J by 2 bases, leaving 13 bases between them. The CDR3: CATSEGFNTYEQYF. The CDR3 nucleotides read TGTGCCACCAGCGAGGGCTTCAATACCTACGAGCAGTACTTC.

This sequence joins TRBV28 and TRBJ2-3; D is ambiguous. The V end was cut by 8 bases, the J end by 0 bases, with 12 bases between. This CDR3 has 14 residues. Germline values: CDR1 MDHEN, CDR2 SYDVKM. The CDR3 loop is CASARQPSTDTQYF. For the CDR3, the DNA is TGTGCCAGCGCCCGGCAGCCTAGCACAGATACGCAGTATTTT.

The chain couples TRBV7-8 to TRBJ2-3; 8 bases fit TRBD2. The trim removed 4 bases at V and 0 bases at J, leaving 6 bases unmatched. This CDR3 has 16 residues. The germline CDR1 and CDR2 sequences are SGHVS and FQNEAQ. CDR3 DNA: TGTGCCAGCAGCTCCCTAGCGGGCATAAGCACAGATACGCAGTATTTT. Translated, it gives CASSSLAGISTDTQYF. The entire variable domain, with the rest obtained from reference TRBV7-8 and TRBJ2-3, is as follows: GAGVSQSPRYKVAKRGQDVALRCDPISGHVSLFWYQQALGQGPEFLTYFQNEAQLDKSGLPSDRFFAERPEGSVSTLKIQRTQQEDSAVYLCASSSLAGISTDTQYFGPGTRLTVL.

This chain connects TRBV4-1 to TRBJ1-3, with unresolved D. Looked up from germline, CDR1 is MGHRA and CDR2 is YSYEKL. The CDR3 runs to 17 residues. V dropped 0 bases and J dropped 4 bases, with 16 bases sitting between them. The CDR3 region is CASSQDLMGAWGNTIYF. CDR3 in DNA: TGCGCCAGCAGCCAAGATCTTATGGGAGCTTGGGGAAACACCATATATTTT.

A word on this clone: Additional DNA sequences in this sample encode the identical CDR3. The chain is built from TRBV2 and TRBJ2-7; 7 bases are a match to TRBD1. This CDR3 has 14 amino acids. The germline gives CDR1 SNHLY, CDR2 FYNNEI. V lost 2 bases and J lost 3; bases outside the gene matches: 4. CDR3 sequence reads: CASSELAGGYEQYF. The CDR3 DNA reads TGTGCCAGCAGTGAACTGGCAGGGGGCTACGAGCAGTACTTC.

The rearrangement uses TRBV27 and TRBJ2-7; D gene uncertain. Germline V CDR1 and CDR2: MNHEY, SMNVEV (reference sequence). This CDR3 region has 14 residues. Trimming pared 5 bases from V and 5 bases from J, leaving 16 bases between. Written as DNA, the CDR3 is TGTGCCAGCAGTCCCGGGCCCCGCCCCAACGAGCAGTACTTC. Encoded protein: CASSPGPRPNEQYF.

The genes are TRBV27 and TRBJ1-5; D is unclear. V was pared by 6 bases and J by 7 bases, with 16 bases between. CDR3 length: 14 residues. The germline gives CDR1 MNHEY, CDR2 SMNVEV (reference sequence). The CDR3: CASSPRSGHQPQHF. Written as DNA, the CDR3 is TGTGCCAGCAGCCCCCGGTCGGGTCACCAGCCCCAGCATTTT.

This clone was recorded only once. In DNA, the CDR3 is TGTGCCAGCAGTGAAAGTGGAGGGCTTGGGGGCTACACCTTC. It translates to CASSESGGLGGYTF. The J gene is TRBJ1-2, the V gene TRBV2, with D unresolved. Germline assignment: CDR1 SNHLY and CDR2 FYNNEI. The V end lost 2 bases, the J end lost 8 bases, and 15 bases lay between the germline ends. CDR3 length: 14 residues.

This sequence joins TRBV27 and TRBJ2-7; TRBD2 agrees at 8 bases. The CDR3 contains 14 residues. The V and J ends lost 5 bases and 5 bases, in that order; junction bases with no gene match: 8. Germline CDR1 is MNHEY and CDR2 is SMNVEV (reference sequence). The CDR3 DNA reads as TGTGCCAGCAGTGTTAGCGGGAATCGGAACGAGCAGTACTTC. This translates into CASSVSGNRNEQYF.

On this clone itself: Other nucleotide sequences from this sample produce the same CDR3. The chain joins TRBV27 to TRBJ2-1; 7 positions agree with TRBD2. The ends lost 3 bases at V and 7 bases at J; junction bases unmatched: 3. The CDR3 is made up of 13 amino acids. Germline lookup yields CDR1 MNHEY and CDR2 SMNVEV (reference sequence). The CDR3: CASSFWGGNEQFF. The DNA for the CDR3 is TGTGCCAGCAGTTTCTGGGGAGGGAATGAGCAGTTCTTC.

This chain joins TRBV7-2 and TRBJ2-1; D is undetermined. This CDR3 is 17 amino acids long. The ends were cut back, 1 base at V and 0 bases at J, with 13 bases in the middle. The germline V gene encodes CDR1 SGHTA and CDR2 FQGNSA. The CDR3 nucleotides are TGTGCCAGCAGCTTAGGCGCCAGGCTACCCTCCTACAATGAGCAGTTCTTC. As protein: CASSLGARLPSYNEQFF.

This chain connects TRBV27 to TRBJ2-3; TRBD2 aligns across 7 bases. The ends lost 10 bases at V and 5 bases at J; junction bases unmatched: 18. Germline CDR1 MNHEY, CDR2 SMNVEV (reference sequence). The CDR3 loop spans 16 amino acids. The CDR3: CATSTAGERVGDTQYF. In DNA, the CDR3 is TGTGCCACCTCCACCGCGGGAGAAAGGGTGGGAGATACGCAGTATTTT.

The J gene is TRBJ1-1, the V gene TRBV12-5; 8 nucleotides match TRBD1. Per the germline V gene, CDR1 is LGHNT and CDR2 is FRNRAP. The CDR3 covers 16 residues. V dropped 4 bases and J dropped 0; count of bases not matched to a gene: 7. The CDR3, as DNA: TGTGCTAGTGGTTCGTATCGGACAGGGTTGAACACTGAAGCTTTCTTT. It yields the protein CASGSYRTGLNTEAFF.

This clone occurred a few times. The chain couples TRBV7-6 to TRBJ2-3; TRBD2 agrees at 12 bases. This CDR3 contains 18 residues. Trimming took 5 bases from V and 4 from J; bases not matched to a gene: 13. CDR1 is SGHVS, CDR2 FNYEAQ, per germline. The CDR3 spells CASSIQATSGSRSDTQYF. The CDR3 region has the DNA TGTGCCAGCAGCATCCAGGCGACTAGCGGGAGTAGGTCAGATACGCAGTATTTT.